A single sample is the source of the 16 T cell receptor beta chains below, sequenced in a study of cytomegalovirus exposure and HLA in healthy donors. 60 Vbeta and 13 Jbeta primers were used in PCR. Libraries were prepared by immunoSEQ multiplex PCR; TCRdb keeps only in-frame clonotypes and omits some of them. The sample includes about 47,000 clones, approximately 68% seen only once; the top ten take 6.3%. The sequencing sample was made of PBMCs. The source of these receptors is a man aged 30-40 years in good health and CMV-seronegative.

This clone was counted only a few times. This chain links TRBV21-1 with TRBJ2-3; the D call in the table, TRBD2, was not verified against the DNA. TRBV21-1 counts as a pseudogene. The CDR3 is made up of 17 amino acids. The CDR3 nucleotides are TGTGCCAGCAGCAAAGCCCAACTAGCGGGACTCACAGATACGCAGTATTTT. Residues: CASSKAQLAGLTDTQYF.

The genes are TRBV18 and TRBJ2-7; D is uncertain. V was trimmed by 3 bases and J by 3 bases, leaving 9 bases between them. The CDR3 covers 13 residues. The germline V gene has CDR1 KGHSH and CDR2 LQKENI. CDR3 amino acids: CASSPTRGYEQYF. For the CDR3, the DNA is TGTGCCAGCTCACCTACTCGTGGCTACGAGCAGTACTTC.

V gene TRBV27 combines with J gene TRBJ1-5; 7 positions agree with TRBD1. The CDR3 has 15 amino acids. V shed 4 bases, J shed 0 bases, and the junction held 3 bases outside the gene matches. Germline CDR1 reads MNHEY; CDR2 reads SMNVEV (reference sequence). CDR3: CASSSGTDSNQPQHF. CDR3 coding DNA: TGTGCCAGCAGTTCGGGGACAGATAGCAATCAGCCCCAGCATTTT.

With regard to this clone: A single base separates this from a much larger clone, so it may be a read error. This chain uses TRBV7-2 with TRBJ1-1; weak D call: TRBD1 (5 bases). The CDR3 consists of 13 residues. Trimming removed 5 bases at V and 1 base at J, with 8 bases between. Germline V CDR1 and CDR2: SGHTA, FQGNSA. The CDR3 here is CASSLGQNTEAFF. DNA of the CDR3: TGTGCCAGCAGCCTAGGACAGAACACTGAAGCTTTCTTT.

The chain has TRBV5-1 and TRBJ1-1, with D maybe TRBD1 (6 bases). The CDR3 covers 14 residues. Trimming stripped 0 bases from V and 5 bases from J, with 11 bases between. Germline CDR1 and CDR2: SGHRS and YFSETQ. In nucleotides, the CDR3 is TGCGCCAGCAGCTTGGAGGGGGGGCTTACTGAAGCTTTCTTT. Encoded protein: CASSLEGGLTEAFF.

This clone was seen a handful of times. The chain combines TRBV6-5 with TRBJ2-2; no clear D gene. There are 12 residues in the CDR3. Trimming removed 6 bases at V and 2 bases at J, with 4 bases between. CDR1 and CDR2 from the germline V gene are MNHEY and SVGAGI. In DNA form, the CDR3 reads TGTGCCAGCAGCACAAACACCGGGGAGCTGTTTTTT. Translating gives CASSTNTGELFF.

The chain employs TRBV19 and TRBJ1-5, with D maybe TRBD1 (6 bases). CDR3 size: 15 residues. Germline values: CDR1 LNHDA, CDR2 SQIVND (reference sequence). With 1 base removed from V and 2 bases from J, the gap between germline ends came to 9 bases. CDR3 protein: CASSIVGGGNQPQHF. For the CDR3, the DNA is TGTGCCAGTAGTATAGTAGGGGGAGGCAATCAGCCCCAGCATTTT.

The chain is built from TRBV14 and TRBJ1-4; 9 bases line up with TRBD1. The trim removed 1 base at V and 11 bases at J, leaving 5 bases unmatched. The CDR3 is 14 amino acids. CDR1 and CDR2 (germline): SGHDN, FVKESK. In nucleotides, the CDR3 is TGTGCCAGCAGCCAAGCGGGACAGGGCCAGAAACTGTTTTTT. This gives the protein CASSQAGQGQKLFF.

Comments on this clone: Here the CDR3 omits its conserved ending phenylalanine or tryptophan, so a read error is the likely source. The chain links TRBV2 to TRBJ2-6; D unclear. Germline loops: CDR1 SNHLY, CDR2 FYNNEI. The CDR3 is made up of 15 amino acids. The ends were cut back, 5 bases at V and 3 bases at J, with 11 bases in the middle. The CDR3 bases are TGTGCCAGCAGTAAAGAATCATTTGGGGCCAACGTCCTGACTGTC. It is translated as CASSKESFGANVLTV.

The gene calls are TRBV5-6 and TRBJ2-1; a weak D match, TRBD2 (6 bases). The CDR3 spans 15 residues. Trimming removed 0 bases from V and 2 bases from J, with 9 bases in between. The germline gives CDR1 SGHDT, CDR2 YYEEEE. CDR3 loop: CASSLAGTAYNEQFF. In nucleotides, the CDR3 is TGTGCCAGCAGCTTGGCCGGGACTGCCTACAATGAGCAGTTCTTC.

In DNA form, the CDR3 reads TGTGCCAGCAGCTTAGACCAGAACACGCAGTATTTT. It specifies CASSLDQNTQYF. V and J are TRBV11-2 and TRBJ2-3; D is uncertain. Per the germline V gene, CDR1 is SGHAT and CDR2 is FQNNGV. This CDR3 contains 12 residues. Trimming cost V 0 bases and J 9 bases, with 7 bases left between them.

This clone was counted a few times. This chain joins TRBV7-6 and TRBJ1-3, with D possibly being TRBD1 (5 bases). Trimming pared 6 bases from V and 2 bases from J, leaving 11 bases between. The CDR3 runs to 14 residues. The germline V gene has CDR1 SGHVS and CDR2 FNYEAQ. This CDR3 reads CASSDSQPGNTIYF. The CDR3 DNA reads TGTGCCAGCAGTGACAGTCAACCTGGAAACACCATATATTTT.

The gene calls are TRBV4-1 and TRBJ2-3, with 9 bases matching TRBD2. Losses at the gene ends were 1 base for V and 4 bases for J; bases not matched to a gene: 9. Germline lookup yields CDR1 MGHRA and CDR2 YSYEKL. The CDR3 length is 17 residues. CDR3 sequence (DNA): TGCGCCAGCAGCCAAGGTCGGAGGACTAGCGTATCAGATACGCAGTATTTT. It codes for CASSQGRRTSVSDTQYF.

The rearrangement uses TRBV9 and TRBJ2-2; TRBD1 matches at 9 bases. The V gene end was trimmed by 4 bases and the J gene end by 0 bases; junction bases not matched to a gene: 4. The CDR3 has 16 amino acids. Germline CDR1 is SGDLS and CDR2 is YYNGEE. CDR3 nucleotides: TGTGCCAGCAGCTTACAGGGGGCTTCGAACACCGGGGAGCTGTTTTTT. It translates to CASSLQGASNTGELFF.

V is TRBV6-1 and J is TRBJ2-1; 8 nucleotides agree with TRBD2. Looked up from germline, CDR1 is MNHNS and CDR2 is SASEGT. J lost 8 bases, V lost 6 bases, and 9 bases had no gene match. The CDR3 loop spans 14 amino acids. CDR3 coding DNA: TGTGCCAGCAGGGGGGGACTAGTCAACGATGAGCAGTTCTTC. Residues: CASRGGLVNDEQFF.

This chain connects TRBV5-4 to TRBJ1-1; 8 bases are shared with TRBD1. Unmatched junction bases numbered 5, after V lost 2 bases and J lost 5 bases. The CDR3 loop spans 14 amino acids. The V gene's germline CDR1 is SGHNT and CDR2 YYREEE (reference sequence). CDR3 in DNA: TGTGCCAGCAGCTTCCAGGGGGCAAGAACTGAAGCTTTCTTT. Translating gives CASSFQGARTEAFF.